This TCR beta chain was observed in a study of immune evolution from preneoplasia to lung adenocarcinoma. The study's findings and limits: Clonality was highest in normal lung, lower in later-stage lesions apparently.

Patients had resection in Japan or China between about 2013 and 2017. H&E slides confirmed each diagnosis, reviewed by two pathologists independently. With respect to this clone: Antigen unknown.

Method: immunoSEQ multiplex PCR; TCRdb's copy keeps in-frame clones and lacks some. The sample lists 5,000 or so clones; roughly 76% were seen once. This receptor was obtained from a person aged 70 to 79 with lung adenocarcinoma. What was sequenced was FFPE minimally invasive lung adenocarcinoma tissue.

The CDR3, as DNA: TGTTGCGCCGGGACAGGGTTGGAGACCCAGTACTTC. Protein: CCAGTGLETQYF. The rearrangement joins TRBV27 to TRBJ2-5; 9 bases line up with TRBD1. CDR3 length: 12 amino acids. Germline CDR1 and CDR2: MNHEY and SMNVEV (reference sequence).